One sample yielded the 17 T cell receptor beta chains listed below, sequenced in a study of CD8+ T cells in alopecia areata. RNA extraction was followed by reverse transcription into cDNA, which acted as the sequencing template. Sequenced by immunoSEQ multiplex PCR; TCRdb stores in-frame clones only, minus some. The sample has under 350,000 clones; 58% are singletons. Treatment here: oral pan-JAK inhibitor, 5-10 mg twice daily. Sequenced material: CD4+ T cells sorted from blood, taken at week 24, from a patient treated with tofacitinib. Source of these receptors: a human donor with alopecia areata.

The rearrangement joins TRBV30 to TRBJ1-1, with D perhaps TRBD1 (6 bases). V lost 0 bases to trimming and J lost 6 bases, with 17 bases between them. The CDR3 runs to 15 residues. From germline, CDR1 is GTSNPN and CDR2 SVGIG (reference sequence). In DNA, the CDR3 is TGTGCCTGGAGTGTACCGGGACATCTGCGACCTGAAGCTTTCTTT. Its translation is CAWSVPGHLRPEAFF.

V and J are TRBV27 and TRBJ2-3; D is undetermined. Germline-derived CDR1 and CDR2 are MNHEY and SMNVEV (reference sequence). The V end was cut by 6 bases, the J end by 1 base, with 8 bases between. CDR3 length: 13 amino acids. CDR3 nucleotide sequence: TGTGCCAGCAGACTGATAGGCACAGATACGCAGTATTTT. It codes for CASRLIGTDTQYF.

V is TRBV5-1 and J is TRBJ2-1, with 7 bases fitting TRBD2. Germline CDR1 and CDR2: SGHRS and YFSETQ. Trimming cost V 7 bases and J 5 bases; bases outside gene matches: 15. The CDR3 consists of 16 residues. This CDR3 is CASRGQRGGRDNEQFF. CDR3 in DNA: TGCGCCAGCCGGGGCCAGCGGGGTGGTCGGGACAATGAGCAGTTCTTC.

In this sample, this clone turned up a few times. V and J are TRBV15 and TRBJ1-4; D may be TRBD1 (5 bases). V lost 6 bases and J lost 0, with 11 bases in between. This CDR3 is 15 amino acids long. From germline, CDR1 is LNHNV and CDR2 YYDKDF (reference sequence). Here the CDR3 DNA reads TGTGCCACCAGACGCGACAGTGCAACTAATGAAAAACTGTTTTTT. Its protein is CATRRDSATNEKLFF.

The genes are TRBV11-2 and TRBJ2-3; tentative D call: TRBD2 (6 bases). The length of the CDR3 is 18 residues. Germline CDR1 reads SGHAT; CDR2 reads FQNNGV. Deletions cut 5 bases from V and 1 base from J, with 22 bases between. This chain's CDR3 is CASSQGLAGSFGTDTQYF. In nucleotides, the CDR3 is TGTGCCAGCAGCCAAGGTCTCGCGGGGTCCTTTGGCACAGATACGCAGTATTTT. The whole variable domain, remainder taken from reference TRBV11-2 and TRBJ2-3, is EAGVAQSPRYKIIEKRQSVAFWCNPISGHATLYWYQQILGQGPKLLIQFQNNGVVDDSQLPKDRFSAERLKGVDSTLKIQPAKLEDSAVYLCASSQGLAGSFGTDTQYFGPGTRLTVL.

The CDR3 DNA is TGTGCCAGCGCTCTTAGGACCAGCTCCTACAATGAGCAGTTCTTC. Amino acids: CASALRTSSYNEQFF. The V call is TRBV7-8, the J call TRBJ2-1; no clear D. There are 15 residues in the CDR3. Germline V lookup: CDR1 SGHVS, CDR2 FQNEAQ. Trimming took off 8 bases at V and 0 bases at J, with 14 bases between the two ends.

The chain couples TRBV30 to TRBJ1-6; D is unclear. Deletions cut 3 bases from V and 9 bases from J, with 12 bases between. CDR1 is GTSNPN, CDR2 SVGIG, per germline (reference sequence). The CDR3 loop spans 13 amino acids. The CDR3 nucleotides are TGTGCCTGGAGACTCAAAGTGGGTTCACCCCTCCACTTT. It translates to CAWRLKVGSPLHF.

The rearrangement joins TRBV27 to TRBJ2-5, with 7 positions matching TRBD2. Germline V gives CDR1 MNHEY, CDR2 SMNVEV (reference sequence). The CDR3 length is 17 residues. V lost 1 base and J lost 3; bases outside the gene matches: 11. The CDR3 DNA is TGTGCCAGCAGTTTATTAGGTCGTGGGGGGGGTGAAGAGACCCAGTACTTC. Protein: CASSLLGRGGGEETQYF.

The rearrangement joins TRBV7-3 to TRBJ2-1; 9 positions agree with TRBD1. With V trimmed by 3 bases and J by 3 bases, 3 bases remained unmatched. The CDR3 has 15 amino acids. Germline CDR1 reads SGHTA; CDR2 reads FQGTGA. The CDR3 is CASSLDRGGYNEQFF. In DNA form, the CDR3 reads TGTGCCAGCAGCTTGGACAGGGGAGGCTACAATGAGCAGTTCTTC.

This chain uses TRBV29-1 with TRBJ1-2; 9 bases line up with TRBD1. This CDR3 comprises 15 residues. The junction had 9 bases not matched to a gene; V was cut back by 0 bases and J by 7 bases. Germline V CDR1 and CDR2: SQVTM, ANQGSEA. DNA of the CDR3: TGCAGCGTTGAAGAGCCGGGGACAGGGTTTAGTGGCTACACCTTC. It translates to CSVEEPGTGFSGYTF.

This rearrangement joins TRBV5-1 to TRBJ1-6, with 8 positions matching TRBD1. V was clipped by 2 bases and J by 7 bases; unmatched bases: 5. The CDR3 has 15 amino acids. Germline lookup yields CDR1 SGHRS and CDR2 YFSETQ. The CDR3 nucleotides read TGCGCCAGCAGCTTAAGGACAGGGAGGAATTCACCCCTCCACTTT. Encoded protein: CASSLRTGRNSPLHF.

This chain links TRBV2 with TRBJ2-1, with D unresolved. The CDR3 has 11 amino acids. Germline V gene lookup returns CDR1 SNHLY and CDR2 FYNNEI. The V end was cut by 1 base, the J end by 14 bases, with 9 bases between. CDR3 DNA: TGTGCCAGCAGTGAAGGGGCATCTAAGTTCTTC. Translating gives CASSEGASKFF. The entire variable domain, with the rest obtained from reference TRBV2 and TRBJ2-1, is as follows: EPEVTQTPSHQVTQMGQEVILRCVPISNHLYFYWYRQILGQKVEFLVSFYNNEISEKSEIFDDQFSVERPDGSNFTLKIRSTKLEDSAMYFCASSEGASKFFGPGTRLTVL.

V is TRBV30 and J is TRBJ1-2; the D is unclear. Germline V gives CDR1 GTSNPN, CDR2 SVGIG (reference sequence). V lost 0 bases and J 1 base, leaving 9 bases between the germline ends. The length of the CDR3 is 14 residues. CDR3 protein: CAWSVDGFNYGYTF. The CDR3 region has the DNA TGTGCCTGGAGTGTAGACGGATTTAACTATGGCTACACCTTC. The full variable domain, with the rest looked up from reference TRBV30 and TRBJ1-2, is SQTIHQWPATLVQPVGSPLSLECTVEGTSNPNLYWYRQAAGRGLQLLFYSVGIGQISSEVPQNLSASRPQDRQFILSSKKLLLSDSGFYLCAWSVDGFNYGYTFGSGTRLTVV.

This clone was counted at least ten times. The rearrangement joins TRBV30 to TRBJ1-5, with 7 bases matching TRBD1. The germline V gene has CDR1 GTSNPN and CDR2 SVGIG (reference sequence). The V gene end was trimmed by 2 bases and the J gene end by 3 bases; junction bases not matched to a gene: 4. The CDR3 runs 14 residues. In DNA form, the CDR3 reads TGTGCCTGGAGTAAGACAGGGCTCAATCAGCCCCAGCATTTT. It encodes CAWSKTGLNQPQHF.

On this clone: Other DNA sequences from this sample encode an identical CDR3 as well. V gene TRBV30 combines with J gene TRBJ2-6; D is ambiguous. Trimming pared 3 bases from V and 4 bases from J, leaving 7 bases between. This CDR3 comprises 13 residues. Germline values: CDR1 GTSNPN, CDR2 SVGIG (reference sequence). The CDR3, as DNA: TGTGCCTGGAGCCCCGGGGGGGCCAACGTCCTGACTTTC. The encoded protein is CAWSPGGANVLTF.

V is TRBV7-2 and J is TRBJ2-7, with 8 nucleotides matching TRBD2. This CDR3 comprises 15 residues. The V and J ends lost 0 bases and 6 bases, in that order; junction bases with no gene match: 7. CDR1 and CDR2 (germline): SGHTA, FQGNSA. Written as DNA, the CDR3 is TGTGCCAGCAGCTTAGCCCCCGGGGGGGCCGGCGAGCAGTACTTC. Translated: CASSLAPGGAGEQYF. Drawing the rest from reference TRBV7-2 and TRBJ2-7, the complete variable domain is GAGVSQSPSNKVTEKGKDVELRCDPISGHTALYWYRQSLGQGLEFLIYFQGNSAPDKSGLPSDRFSAERTGGSVSTLTIQRTQQEDSAVYLCASSLAPGGAGEQYFGPGTRLTVT.

This clone was observed a handful of times. The genes are TRBV29-1 and TRBJ1-2, with D maybe TRBD1 (6 bases). Per the germline V gene, CDR1 is SQVTM and CDR2 is ANQGSEA. The CDR3 is 13 amino acids. The germline V and J ends were trimmed by 4 bases and 8 bases, with 17 bases remaining between them. CDR3 in amino acids: CSVGPAGVEGYTF. CDR3 nucleotide sequence: TGCAGCGTTGGCCCCGCAGGGGTGGAAGGCTACACCTTC. The full variable domain, its missing parts supplied by reference TRBV29-1 and TRBJ1-2, is SAVISQKPSRDICQRGTSLTIQCQVDSQVTMMFWYRQQPGQSLTLIATANQGSEATYESGFVIDKFPISRPNLTFSTLTVSNMSPEDSSIYLCSVGPAGVEGYTFGSGTRLTVV.